What follows are 28 T cell receptor beta chains derived from one specimen sequenced in a study of shared clonotypes between healthy human individuals. TCRdb's table, derived via immunoSEQ multiplex PCR, lists solely in-frame clones and lacks some. The data show around 2,000,000 clones, 90% to 95% seen once. The specimen sequenced was naive CD4+ T cells sorted from blood. Subset reported: CD45RA+ positively selected. The receptors stem from a man younger than 35 in good health.

The chain recombines TRBV30 with TRBJ1-2; no clear D gene. Deletions cut 0 bases from V and 3 bases from J, with 17 bases between. The germline V gene has CDR1 GTSNPN and CDR2 SVGIG (reference sequence). The CDR3 consists of 16 residues. The CDR3 sequence is CAWSVGASSRYYGYTF. CDR3 nucleotides: TGTGCCTGGAGTGTCGGTGCCTCATCGCGCTACTATGGCTACACCTTC.

The chain has TRBV5-4 and TRBJ1-6; 7 bases are shared with TRBD1. This CDR3 spans 16 amino acids. With V trimmed by 2 bases and J by 5 bases, 7 bases remained unmatched. CDR1 and CDR2 from the germline V gene are SGHNT and YYREEE (reference sequence). In DNA, the CDR3 is TGTGCCAGCAGCTTAAAACGACAGGGAAATAATTCACCCCTCCACTTT. Residues: CASSLKRQGNNSPLHF.

Worth noting for this clone: Other DNA sequences from this sample encode an identical CDR3 as well. The rearrangement links TRBV18 to TRBJ1-1; D call uncertain. Trimming shortened V by 0 bases and J by 8 bases, and 10 bases separated the two germline ends. This CDR3 region has 13 residues. CDR1 KGHSH and CDR2 LQKENI come from the germline V gene. The CDR3 loop reads CASSPPGSVEAFF. DNA of the CDR3: TGTGCCAGCTCACCACCGGGAAGTGTGGAAGCTTTCTTT. The whole variable domain, remainder taken from reference TRBV18 and TRBJ1-1, is NAGVMQNPRHLVRRRGQEARLRCSPMKGHSHVYWYRQLPEEGLKFMVYLQKENIIDESGMPKERFSAEFPKEGPSILRIQQVVRGDSAAYFCASSPPGSVEAFFGQGTRLTVV.

This clone was observed a single time. V usage is TRBV19 and J usage is TRBJ2-1, with 7 bases fitting TRBD1. Per the germline V gene, CDR1 is LNHDA and CDR2 is SQIVND (reference sequence). Trimming at V came to 4 bases and at J to 3 bases, leaving 3 bases not matched to a gene. The CDR3 loop spans 14 amino acids. CDR3 region: CASSKGQYYNEQFF. Written as DNA, the CDR3 is TGTGCCAGTAGTAAGGGACAGTACTACAATGAGCAGTTCTTC.

The CDR3 protein is CASSYERMGNTIYF. In DNA, the CDR3 is TGTGCCAGCAGCTACGAAAGAATGGGAAACACCATATATTTT. V gene TRBV11-2 combines with J gene TRBJ1-3; D gene unclear. V lost 4 bases and J lost 4, with 11 bases in between. The CDR3 totals 14 residues. Per the germline V gene, CDR1 is SGHAT and CDR2 is FQNNGV.

V is TRBV18 and J is TRBJ2-3; TRBD1 agrees at 8 bases. After removal of 0 bases from V and 4 bases from J, the junction contained 9 bases not matched to a gene. The CDR3 has 17 amino acids. The germline V gene has CDR1 KGHSH and CDR2 LQKENI. The DNA of the CDR3 is TGTGCCAGCTCACCACCTTCCGACAGGGGCCGGGCAGATACGCAGTATTTT. Amino acids: CASSPPSDRGRADTQYF. The complete variable domain, with remaining parts taken from reference TRBV18 and TRBJ2-3, reads NAGVMQNPRHLVRRRGQEARLRCSPMKGHSHVYWYRQLPEEGLKFMVYLQKENIIDESGMPKERFSAEFPKEGPSILRIQQVVRGDSAAYFCASSPPSDRGRADTQYFGPGTRLTVL.

This chain joins TRBV27 and TRBJ2-7; 9 bases align to TRBD1. The CDR3 contains 12 residues. V trimming: 6 bases; J trimming: 8 bases; junction bases outside the gene matches: 5. Germline loops: CDR1 MNHEY, CDR2 SMNVEV (reference sequence). The CDR3 loop is CASRSTGGQQYF. CDR3 nucleotides: TGTGCCAGCAGGTCCACAGGGGGCCAGCAGTACTTC.

CDR3 amino acids: CASSFVPGQPTSYEQYF. CDR3 nucleotides: TGTGCCAGCAGCTTCGTCCCCGGACAGCCGACCTCCTACGAGCAGTACTTC. The chain combines TRBV7-9 with TRBJ2-7; possibly TRBD1 for D (6 bases). V shed 3 bases and J shed 0 bases, with 18 bases lying between them. There are 17 residues in the CDR3. Germline loops: CDR1 SEHNR, CDR2 FQNEAQ (reference sequence). The whole variable domain, remainder taken from reference TRBV7-9 and TRBJ2-7, is DTGVSQNPRHKITKRGQNVTFRCDPISEHNRLYWYRQTLGQGPEFLTYFQNEAQLEKSRLLSDRFSAERPKGSFSTLEIQRTEQGDSAMYLCASSFVPGQPTSYEQYFGPGTRLTVT.

This rearrangement joins TRBV15 to TRBJ2-3, with D tentatively TRBD2 (5 bases). This CDR3 spans 16 amino acids. V lost 0 bases and J lost 0, with 10 bases in between. Germline values: CDR1 LNHNV, CDR2 YYDKDF (reference sequence). The CDR3 DNA is TGTGCCACCAGCAGAGAGGACGGGGTTAGCACAGATACGCAGTATTTT. Translation gives CATSREDGVSTDTQYF.

This chain uses TRBV19 with TRBJ1-5; maybe TRBD1 (5 bases). CDR3 length: 14 amino acids. Trimming left V 0 bases short and J 7 bases short, with 10 bases between. Germline CDR1 is LNHDA and CDR2 is SQIVND (reference sequence). CDR3 residues: CASSIDDRWQPQHF. The CDR3 DNA reads TGTGCCAGTAGTATAGATGACAGATGGCAGCCCCAGCATTTT.

J is TRBJ1-4 and V is TRBV30, with TRBD1 matching over 7 bases. The CDR3 sequence is 16 residues long. V lost 2 bases to trimming and J lost 8 bases; unmatched junction nucleotides: 14. Germline V lookup: CDR1 GTSNPN, CDR2 SVGIG (reference sequence). The CDR3 loop is CAWSLATQGGGEKLFF. CDR3 in DNA: TGTGCCTGGAGTCTAGCTACCCAGGGAGGGGGCGAAAAACTGTTTTTT.

This clone was recorded once. This chain joins TRBV7-2 and TRBJ1-4; no firm D call. The CDR3 is 14 residues long. Trimming took off 3 bases at V and 8 bases at J, with 13 bases between the two ends. CDR1 and CDR2 from the germline V gene are SGHTA and FQGNSA. The CDR3 DNA follows: TGTGCCAGCAGCTTGGCGGGTCCTGGGGAAAAACTGTTTTTT. The encoded protein is CASSLAGPGEKLFF.

The chain combines TRBV2 with TRBJ2-1; D remains ambiguous. This CDR3 has 14 amino acids. Germline V CDR1 and CDR2: SNHLY, FYNNEI. Trimming took 3 bases from V and 1 from J, leaving 7 bases between them. The CDR3 DNA sequence: TGTGCCAGCAGTGATACAGTTTCCTACAATGAGCAGTTCTTC. It codes for CASSDTVSYNEQFF.

This chain links TRBV2 with TRBJ1-5; D might be TRBD1 (5 bases). Per the germline V gene, CDR1 is SNHLY and CDR2 is FYNNEI. This CDR3 is 17 amino acids long. The germline V and J ends were trimmed by 1 base and 4 bases, with 17 bases remaining between them. The CDR3 reads CASSEVVRGDRNQPQHF. CDR3 bases: TGTGCCAGCAGTGAAGTAGTGAGAGGGGATAGGAATCAGCCCCAGCATTTT.

The table lists this clone with a count of one. The rearrangement links TRBV7-8 to TRBJ2-1, with 11 bases fitting TRBD2. The CDR3 runs to 15 residues. V trimming: 0 bases; J trimming: 8 bases; junction bases outside the gene matches: 3. Germline V gene lookup returns CDR1 SGHVS and CDR2 FQNEAQ. CDR3 nucleotides: TGTGCCAGCAGCTTAGCCACTAGCGGGGGTGATGAGCAGTTCTTC. Translated, it gives CASSLATSGGDEQFF.

This clone was observed a single time. The rearrangement links TRBV6-5 to TRBJ1-1; possibly TRBD1 for D (6 bases). Germline values: CDR1 MNHEY, CDR2 SVGAGI. V was trimmed by 2 bases and J by 9 bases, leaving 16 bases between them. This CDR3 is built from 14 residues. CDR3 sequence (DNA): TGTGCCAGCAGTTACCCGTCGGAGGGGGGGCAAGCTTTCTTT. It yields the protein CASSYPSEGGQAFF.

CDR3 loop: CASSTSDSPINSLHF. In nucleotides, the CDR3 is TGTGCCAGCAGCACATCGGACAGCCCTATTAATTCCCTCCACTTT. V gene TRBV11-2 combines with J gene TRBJ1-6, with D possibly being TRBD1 (6 bases). V was cut by 5 bases and J by 14 bases, with 22 bases left in between. The CDR3 length is 15 residues. CDR1 is SGHAT, CDR2 FQNNGV, per germline.

The chain employs TRBV28 and TRBJ1-6; 10 nucleotides align to TRBD1. V lost 5 bases and J lost 7; bases outside the gene matches: 11. Germline values: CDR1 MDHEN, CDR2 SYDVKM. The CDR3 runs 17 residues. CDR3 amino acids: CASSPTGTGAKNSPLHF. As DNA, the CDR3 is TGTGCCAGCAGTCCCACCGGGACAGGGGCAAAGAATTCACCCCTCCACTTT.

This sequence joins TRBV6-5 and TRBJ2-3, with unresolved D. Germline V gives CDR1 MNHEY, CDR2 SVGAGI. The V gene lost 5 bases and the J gene lost 1 base, with 10 bases spanning the gap. This CDR3 has 14 amino acids. The CDR3 nucleotides read TGTGCCAGCAGTAGGGCCGCGGGCACAGATACGCAGTATTTT. This encodes CASSRAAGTDTQYF.

The gene calls are TRBV5-1 and TRBJ1-5; D is uncertain. Looked up from germline, CDR1 is SGHRS and CDR2 is YFSETQ. This CDR3 is 16 amino acids long. Trimming took off 0 bases at V and 0 bases at J, with 10 bases between the two ends. The CDR3 here is CASSLGPGDSNQPQHF. CDR3 bases: TGCGCCAGCAGCTTGGGCCCGGGCGATAGCAATCAGCCCCAGCATTTT.

The chain carries TRBV21-1 and TRBJ1-2. TRBV21-1 is recorded as a pseudogene. The CDR3 consists of 14 residues. Written as DNA, the CDR3 is TGTGCCAGCAGCAAAGGGGGGGACAACTATGGCTACACCTTC. This gives the protein CASSKGGDNYGYTF.

The rearrangement uses TRBV27 and TRBJ1-6, with TRBD1 matching 9 bases. V was pared by 6 bases and J by 5 bases, with 5 bases of the junction left unmatched. The CDR3 has 15 amino acids. CDR1 is MNHEY and CDR2 is SMNVEV in the germline V gene (reference sequence). The CDR3 spells CASSYTGGNNSPLHF. The DNA of the CDR3 is TGTGCCAGCAGCTATACAGGGGGCAATAATTCACCCCTCCACTTT.

J is TRBJ1-3 and V is TRBV9; D is undetermined. The CDR3 is made up of 17 amino acids. The ends were cut back, 3 bases at V and 0 bases at J, with 16 bases in the middle. From germline, CDR1 is SGDLS and CDR2 YYNGEE. As DNA, the CDR3 is TGTGCCAGCAGCGCGAAGGAGGGCAGCGGCTCTGGAAACACCATATATTTT. Translating it yields CASSAKEGSGSGNTIYF.

This clone was seen just once. The V gene is TRBV28, the J gene TRBJ2-5; 8 bases fit TRBD1. The CDR3 runs to 15 residues. The V gene end was trimmed by 4 bases and the J gene end by 2 bases; junction bases not matched to a gene: 6. Germline V gene lookup returns CDR1 MDHEN and CDR2 SYDVKM. In DNA form, the CDR3 reads TGTGCCAGCAGTTCGCCGGACAGGGTTCAAGAGACCCAGTACTTC. This codes for CASSSPDRVQETQYF.

The V and J genes are TRBV4-1 and TRBJ2-5; D is undetermined. Trimming removed 1 base from V and 5 bases from J, with 5 bases in between. CDR3 length: 12 residues. Looked up from germline, CDR1 is MGHRA and CDR2 is YSYEKL. The CDR3 region has the DNA TGCGCCAGCAGCCAAGTGGATGAGACCCAGTACTTC. The encoded protein is CASSQVDETQYF.

In nucleotides, the CDR3 is TGCGCCAGCAGTGAGTCAGGAGGAGGGGAGTGGACTGAAGCTTTCTTT. It translates to CASSESGGGEWTEAFF. The rearrangement links TRBV10-2 to TRBJ1-1, with a weak D call TRBD1 (5 bases). CDR3 size: 16 residues. Germline values: CDR1 WSHSY, CDR2 SAAADI. With 0 bases removed from V and 5 bases from J, the gap between germline ends came to 16 bases.

The gene calls are TRBV6-5 and TRBJ2-1; D gene ambiguous. The germline CDR1 and CDR2 sequences are MNHEY and SVGAGI. The CDR3 length is 15 residues. The germline V and J ends were trimmed by 0 bases and 4 bases, with 10 bases remaining between them. Here the CDR3 reads CASSYSSSGYNEQFF. In DNA, the CDR3 is TGTGCCAGCAGTTACTCGAGTTCCGGATACAATGAGCAGTTCTTC.

The rearrangement uses TRBV6-5 and TRBJ2-7, with D possibly matching TRBD2 (5 bases). The germline V gene has CDR1 MNHEY and CDR2 SVGAGI. The ends were cut back, 2 bases at V and 7 bases at J, with 21 bases in the middle. The CDR3 is made up of 16 amino acids. The chain's CDR3 is CASSYLSGDGGREQYF. The CDR3 nucleotides read TGTGCCAGCAGTTACCTGTCGGGCGACGGAGGCAGGGAGCAGTACTTC.